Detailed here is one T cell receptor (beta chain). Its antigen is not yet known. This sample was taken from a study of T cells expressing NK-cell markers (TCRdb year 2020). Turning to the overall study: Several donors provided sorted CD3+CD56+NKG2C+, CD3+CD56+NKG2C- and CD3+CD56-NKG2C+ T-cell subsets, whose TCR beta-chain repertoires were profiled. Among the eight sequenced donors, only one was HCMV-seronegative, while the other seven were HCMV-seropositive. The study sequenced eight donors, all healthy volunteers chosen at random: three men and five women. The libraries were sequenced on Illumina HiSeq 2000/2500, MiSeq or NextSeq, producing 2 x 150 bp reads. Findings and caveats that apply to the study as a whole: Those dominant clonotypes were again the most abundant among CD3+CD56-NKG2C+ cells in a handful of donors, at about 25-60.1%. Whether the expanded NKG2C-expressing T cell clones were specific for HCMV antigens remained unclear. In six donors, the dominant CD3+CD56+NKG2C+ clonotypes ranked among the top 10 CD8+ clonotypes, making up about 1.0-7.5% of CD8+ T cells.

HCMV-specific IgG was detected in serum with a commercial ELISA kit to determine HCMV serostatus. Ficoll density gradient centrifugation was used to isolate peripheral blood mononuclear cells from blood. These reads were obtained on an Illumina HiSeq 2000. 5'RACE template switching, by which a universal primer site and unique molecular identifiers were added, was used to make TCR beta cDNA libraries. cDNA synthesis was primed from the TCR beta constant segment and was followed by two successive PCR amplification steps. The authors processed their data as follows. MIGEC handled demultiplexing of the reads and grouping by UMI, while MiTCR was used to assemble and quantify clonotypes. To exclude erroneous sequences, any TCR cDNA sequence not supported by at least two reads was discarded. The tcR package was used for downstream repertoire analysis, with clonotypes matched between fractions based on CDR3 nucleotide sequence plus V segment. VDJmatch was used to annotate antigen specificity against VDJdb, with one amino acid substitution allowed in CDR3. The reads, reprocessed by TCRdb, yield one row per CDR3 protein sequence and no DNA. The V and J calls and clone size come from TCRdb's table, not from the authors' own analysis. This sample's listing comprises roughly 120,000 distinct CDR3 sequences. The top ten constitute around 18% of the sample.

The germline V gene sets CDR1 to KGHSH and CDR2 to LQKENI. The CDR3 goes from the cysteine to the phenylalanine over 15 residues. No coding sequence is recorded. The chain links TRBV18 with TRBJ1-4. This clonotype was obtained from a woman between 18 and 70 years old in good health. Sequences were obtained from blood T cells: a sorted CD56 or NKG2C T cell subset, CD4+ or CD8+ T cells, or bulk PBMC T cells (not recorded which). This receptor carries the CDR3 CASSPGQATNEKLFF.